These T cell receptor beta chains were read from a single sample in a study of graft-versus-host responses after intestinal transplantation. Measured with immunoSEQ multiplex PCR; TCRdb has only the in-frame clones, and not every one. The data hold over 90,000 clones, with about nine tenths observed a single time. These receptors are not linked to any known antigen. This material consisted of unstimulated CD4+ T cells sorted from spleen or lymph node cells, taken before transplant. The receptor set was obtained from a human donor who was the organ donor for an intestinal transplant. Each CDR3 is given without its conserved first and last residue.

>TRBV6-1
ASTGSYEQY
>TRBV6-1
ASTQRGRLEQY
>TRBV4-1
ASSQADSSYEQY
>TRBV6-6
ASSADRGSGNTIY
>TRBV5-1
ASSPGQGPTDTQY
>TRBV20-1
SATRLSEQY
>TRBV5-1
ASSPGQGIEKLF
>TRBV11-2
ATRGVNYGYT
>TRBV4-1
ASSPTGTGLTGYT
>TRBV7-2
ASSPISRGGNTIY
>TRBV7-3
ASSPHSYSYEQY
>TRBV27
ASSPGQFAQY
>TRBV5-1
ASSLQGGDTEAF
>TRBV7-9
ASSLALFGSQETQY
>TRBV7-2
ASSTRGTGAGETQY
>TRBV19
ASSMQGGKDTQY
>TRBV4-1
ASSPLQGTSTDTQY
>TRBV10-3
ASDDRNTEAF
>TRBV5-4
ASSLDPPRGGANVLT
>TRBV5-1
ASSLGAGAPYEQY
>TRBV6-4
ASSLLGRVGNQPQH
>TRBV9
ASSVSPYNEQF
>TRBV10-3
AIGQVTDTQY
>TRBV18
ASSSNRDRGSYEQY
>TRBV28
ASSLWGTGTYEQY
>TRBV6-5
ASSYSSTGSNYGYT
>TRBV7-3
ASSLGASGTYEQY
>TRBV5-6
ASSFRGISPTYEQY
>TRBV10-3
AIGGQGNQPQH
>TRBV5-1
ASRADSYEQY
>TRBV30
AWSVVVDRGIYEQY
>TRBV7-9
ASSFPGLDTDTQY
>TRBV7-8
ASSEGTEAF
>TRBV16
ASSQTEGLAGALYEQY
>TRBV6-6
ASSTLAGQGSEKLF
>TRBV4-1
ASSQDQAVKNTEAF
>TRBV9
ASSEGLAGSEQY
>TRBV11-2
ASSLTQGTGYSEQY
>TRBV11-2
ASSLRPQQSSYEQY
>TRBV5-5
ASSLTGRGRNTEAF
>TRBV6-1
ASSTRQLYEQY
>TRBV28
ASSFLLSPYGYT
>TRBV29-1
SVAGPGNTIY
>TRBV30
AWSDRGGYT
>TRBV2
ARGTVSNQPQH
>TRBV12-5
ASGLASGFNTGELF
>TRBV2
ASGGLGPQH
>TRBV4-2
ASSQDASGGPTDTQY
>TRBV21-1
ASSPGSISYEQY
>TRBV9
ASSPGLGPSYEQY
>TRBV19
ASGIDSSYNSPLH
>TRBV7-6
ASSGDLDEQY
>TRBV4-2
ASSQANRGGNQPQH
>TRBV9
ASSASPGTGVRSYGYT
>TRBV7-2
ASSLGGTGSYEQY
>TRBV4-3
ASSQLYPSNTGELF
>TRBV5-6
ASSSLTGWNTEAF